This TCR beta chain was retrieved from a study of blood T cell repertoires in COVID-19. The data were produced by immunoSEQ multiplex PCR, yet TCRdb's version contains in-frame clones alone and is incomplete. The repertoire consists of about 320,000 clones, with around 83% occurring once and the leading ten covering roughly 1.1%. Germline V gene data show CDR1 as SQVTM and CDR2 as ANQGSEA. This CDR3 has 14 amino acids. Trimming shortened V by 7 bases and J by 0 bases, and 14 bases separated the two germline ends. Material for sequencing was peripheral blood. The receptor was isolated from a woman aged 45-60 years with acute or convalescent COVID-19. The chain links TRBV29-1 to TRBJ2-3, with a tentative D call TRBD2 (5 bases). Here the CDR3 reads CSAPGSLSTDTQYF. The DNA of the CDR3 is TGCAGCGCGCCGGGGAGCCTTAGCACAGATACGCAGTATTTT.